Listed here is a single TCR beta chain. This record comes from a study of T cell clones after liver transplantation. Background on the study: Liver transplant recipients had immunosuppression withdrawal attempted within 2 years. TCRbeta sequencing after a pre-transplant mixed lymphocyte reaction identified graft-donor-reactive clones, later tracked in post-transplant blood. Tolerant meant at least one year fully off immunosuppression without liver enzymes above twice normal.

CD3+CD4+ and CD3+CD8+ cells were FACS-sorted from thawed unstimulated PBMCs. The data were produced by immunoSEQ multiplex PCR, yet TCRdb's version contains in-frame clones alone and is incomplete. The sample includes fewer than 85,000 clones, over 65% of them seen just once. The germline V gene has CDR1 SNHLY and CDR2 FYNNEI. The CDR3 is 14 amino acids. V trimming: 6 bases; J trimming: 5 bases; junction bases outside the gene matches: 3. The sample consisted of CD4+ T cells from blood, taken at the 22-month timepoint. This clonotype was sampled from a human patient who received a liver transplant. Some T cells may have come from the graft donor. The V call is TRBV2, the J call TRBJ2-2, with 10 bases fitting TRBD1. The CDR3 spells CASSRTGGTGELFF. DNA for the CDR3: TGTGCCAGCAGCCGGACAGGGGGTACCGGGGAGCTGTTTTTT. The full variable domain, in which reference TRBV2 and TRBJ2-2 provide the parts outside the CDR3, is EPEVTQTPSHQVTQMGQEVILRCVPISNHLYFYWYRQILGQKVEFLVSFYNNEISEKSEIFDDQFSVERPDGSNFTLKIRSTKLEDSAMYFCASSRTGGTGELFFGEGSRLTVL.